This T cell receptor beta chain was documented in a study of monozygotic twins with inflammatory bowel disease. Each CDR3 protein gets one entry in TCRdb, which reprocessed the 5' RACE reads and gives no DNA. The sample shows approximately 210,000 distinct CDR3 sequences, and around 7.6% sits with its ten largest clones. In germline, CDR1 is SEHNR, CDR2 FQNEAQ (reference sequence). The CDR3 consists of 16 residues. The rearrangement uses TRBV7-9 and TRBJ1-2; the D gene TCRdb calls, TRBD1, cannot be checked with no DNA. Sample: blood. This clonotype was obtained from a human donor with ulcerative colitis or Crohn's disease, or a healthy co-twin of an affected twin (not recorded which). This chain's CDR3 is CASSLARPGQFAGYTF.